The 4 T cell receptor beta chains below all came from one sample that was sequenced in a study of T-cell memory formation after mild COVID-19. Each CDR3 protein gets one entry after TCRdb re-called the 5' RACE reads with MiXCR. The repertoire consists of 200,000 to 250,000 distinct CDR3 sequences, with approximately 16% occurring once and the leading ten covering approximately 3.6%. The sample comprised PBMCs or a T cell subset sorted from them (not recorded which). The origin of the receptors is a man aged 18 to 29 who had mild COVID-19 (a few samples of this study predate the infection). Cell type and time point are not known.

There are a few counts of this clonotype. This chain uses TRBV20-1 with TRBJ2-5, with D maybe TRBD1 (6 bases). Germline CDR1 reads DFQATT; CDR2 reads SNEGSKA (reference sequence). This CDR3 has 14 residues. Trimming left V 0 bases short and J 1 base short, with 9 bases between. For the CDR3, the DNA is TGCAGTGCTAGAGATGAAGGGGGCCAAGAGACCCAGTACTTC. Translating gives CSARDEGGQETQYF.

In DNA, the CDR3 is TGCGCCAGCAGCTCCCGCGTAGTGACTGTGATCTCTGAAGCTTTCTTT. Translation: CASSSRVVTVISEAFF. The gene calls are TRBV5-1 and TRBJ1-1; D call uncertain. This CDR3 contains 16 residues. The V gene lost 3 bases and the J gene lost 6 bases, with 21 bases spanning the gap. CDR1 is SGHRS, CDR2 YFSETQ, per germline.

This sequence joins TRBV6-5 and TRBJ2-7; 10 nucleotides match TRBD1. The germline gives CDR1 MNHEY, CDR2 SVGAGI. Trimming took 4 bases from V and 4 from J; bases not matched to a gene: 7. The CDR3 is 15 amino acids. DNA for the CDR3: TGTGCCAGCAGTTCTTTTCGACAGGGGGCTTACGAGCAGTACTTC. It yields the protein CASSSFRQGAYEQYF.

The rearrangement joins TRBV7-9 to TRBJ1-2; D ambiguous. V lost 0 bases and J lost 5, with 13 bases in between. The CDR3 is 15 residues long. Germline V lookup: CDR1 SEHNR, CDR2 FQNEAQ (reference sequence). The CDR3 DNA reads TGTGCCAGCAGCTTAGCGGCAGGAGGACTTTATGGCTACACCTTC. Amino acids: CASSLAAGGLYGYTF.